This TCR beta chain was recorded in a study of identical twins (dated by TCRdb to about 2016). Looking at the study overall: TCR alpha and beta repertoires from monozygotic twins, unrelated adults of various ages and cord blood were deep-sequenced to test whether fetal clonotypes persist. Replicate twin experiments were performed at different times using different library preparation protocols to rule out contamination.

CDR1 and CDR2, looked up from the germline V gene, are SQVTM and ANQGSEA. From the cysteine through the phenylalanine, the CDR3 covers 12 amino acids. Only the CDR3 DNA is retained, 36 bases long and in frame from the first base. At the junction V is shortened by 7 bases and J by 2 bases, with 12 bases in between. Every donor in the study was a healthy Caucasian. The full study reports these points: In beta out-of-frame sequences, excess twin sharing was weaker, because having fewer shared sequences lowered the signal-to-noise ratio. Abundant cord blood beta clonotypes had fewer insertions, young adult naive repertoires showed a similar but weaker trend, and memory repertoires showed no such trend. Because the same donors could not be followed over many years, the conclusions depended on cross-sectional statistical analysis. Invariant T cells such as MAIT and iNKT could partly confound zero-insertion analyses, though diverse VJ usage argued against this for most clonotypes. Compared with coincidental sharing between unrelated individuals, out-of-frame TCR alpha sequences shared between twins showed an excess of sequences with low generation probability. In monozygotic twins, out-of-frame TCR alpha sharing was systematically underestimated by recombination models, although the models agreed with sharing between unrelated individuals.

Comment on this clonotype: Its antigen has not been determined. No clone much larger than this one lies a single base away; base qualities are absent.

Library preparation employed 5' RACE. The instrument was an Illumina HiSeq 2000. A universal primer binding site was added through template switching, and the final cDNA carried a unique molecular identifier so that TCR cDNA molecules could be counted accurately. Specific primers in the conserved constant-segment region were used to synthesize first-strand cDNA for the TCR alpha and beta chains. To control for contamination, every cDNA library was double barcoded, receiving both a SMART-Mk sample barcode and Illumina barcodes. TruSeq adapter sequences and Illumina sample barcodes were added in two successive PCR steps. TCR alpha and beta cDNA libraries were sequenced on the Illumina HiSeq platform with custom primers. On the study's bioinformatics: Raw reads were processed with MiGEC to extract unique molecular identifiers, and MiXCR was used to determine CDR3 positions. For each individual, recombination models were inferred using an EM algorithm with the repgenHMM and IGoR tools. Shared clonotype analysis was performed with the tcR package in R, normalizing sharing by the product of cloneset sizes. Out-of-frame nonproductive sequences were analyzed to study raw recombination free of thymic and clonal selection effects. TCRdb redid the processing of the public reads, applying fastp at Q25 and MiXCR, and retained in-frame beta chains. Every entry covers one CDR3 protein and lists the most common genes and DNA from its rows. TCRdb's processing, not the study's, gives the V and J calls here. The sample table contains about 1.7 million distinct CDR3 sequences; only one count was recorded for roughly a third of them. The top ten hold approximately 0.29% of the sample.

Material: cord blood. The sequence was collected from a newborn girl in good health. Rearrangement joined TRBV29-1 to TRBJ2-7; TRBD2 is a weak D gene call, 5 bases matching. The DNA sequence is TGCAGCGCAAAGGACGGGACCTACGAGCAGTACTTC. The encoded protein is CSAKDGTYEQYF.